Listed below are T cell receptor beta chains from one sample, sequenced in a study of T cell responses to AZD1222 COVID-19 vaccine. Produced via immunoSEQ multiplex PCR; TCRdb's table is partial and in-frame only. The repertoire has around 100,000 clones, about 90% of them found once; the top ten carry around 3.8%. Sequenced material: peripheral blood, taken on day 0 of MenACWY control vaccination. The source of these receptors is an adult in good health. CDR3s include the opening cysteine and the closing phenylalanine or tryptophan. D genes are given only for firm matches. Clone size, where shown, is once, few, many, or a class for clones that have expanded.

TRBV7-9	TRBJ2-2	TRBD1	.	CASSLGQEDTGELFF	TGTGCCAGCAGTTTGGGACAGGAGGACACCGGGGAGCTGTTTTTT
TRBV10-3	TRBJ1-3	.	.	CAMRDPGLSGNTIYF	TGTGCCATGAGAGACCCAGGGCTCTCTGGAAACACCATATATTTT
TRBV7-7	TRBJ2-3	TRBD2	.	CASSLGLAGEDTQYF	TGTGCTAGCAGCTTAGGACTAGCGGGAGAAGATACGCAGTATTTT
TRBV28	TRBJ2-7	.	.	CASSSGGYEQYF	TGTGCCAGCAGTTCCGGGGGCTACGAGCAGTACTTC
TRBV6-1	TRBJ1-1	.	.	CASSEGLNTEAFF	TGTGCCAGCAGTGAAGGCCTGAACACTGAAGCTTTCTTT
TRBV27	TRBJ1-1	.	.	CASSLEDGNTEAFF	TGTGCCAGCAGTTTAGAAGACGGGAACACTGAAGCTTTCTTT
TRBV19	TRBJ1-5	TRBD1	.	CASSSTGGYQPQHF	TGTGCCAGTAGCTCGACAGGGGGATATCAGCCCCAGCATTTT
TRBV4-1	TRBJ2-7	.	.	CASSQGERYEQYF	TGCGCCAGCAGCCAAGGGGAAAGGTACGAGCAGTACTTC
TRBV19	TRBJ2-2	TRBD2	.	CASSLGLAGGTGELFF	TGTGCCAGTAGTTTGGGACTAGCGGGGGGTACCGGGGAGCTGTTTTTT
TRBV19	TRBJ1-4	.	.	CASNPQGTGSEKLFF	TGTGCCAGTAACCCACAGGGAACAGGGAGTGAAAAACTGTTTTTT
TRBV5-4	TRBJ2-2	.	.	CASSVGLGTGELFF	TGTGCCAGCAGCGTCGGACTGGGCACCGGGGAGCTGTTTTTT
TRBV27	TRBJ2-7	TRBD1	.	CASSPGTGKSYEQYF	TGTGCCAGCAGTCCTGGGACAGGGAAGTCCTACGAGCAGTACTTC
TRBV7-2	TRBJ2-3	.	.	CASSLAGVVDTQYF	TGTGCCAGCAGCTTAGCGGGGGTGGTAGATACGCAGTATTTT
TRBV28	TRBJ1-6	.	.	CASRQSSANSPLHF	TGTGCCAGCAGGCAATCGAGCGCTAATTCACCCCTCCACTTT
TRBV28	TRBJ1-4	.	.	CASSFAPTATNEKLFF	TGTGCCAGCAGTTTTGCTCCGACAGCAACTAATGAAAAACTGTTTTTT
TRBV5-1	TRBJ2-2	.	.	CASSLDASRTGELFF	TGCGCCAGCAGCTTGGATGCTAGTCGGACCGGGGAGCTGTTTTTT
TRBV7-7	TRBJ2-5	TRBD1	once	CASSSGTGLWETQYF	TGTGCTAGCAGCTCCGGGACAGGGTTGTGGGAGACCCAGTACTTC
TRBV27	TRBJ2-2	.	.	CASSSGTLVTGELFF	TGTGCCAGCAGCTCAGGGACACTTGTCACCGGGGAGCTGTTTTTT
TRBV18	TRBJ1-2	.	.	CASSPARGDGYTF	TGTGCCAGCTCACCAGCAAGAGGGGATGGCTACACCTTC
TRBV7-9	TRBJ2-4	TRBD1	.	CASSLGQGATKNIQYF	TGTGCCAGCAGCCTGGGACAGGGGGCAACCAAAAACATTCAGTACTTC
TRBV24-1	TRBJ2-5	.	.	CATAGGRTGTAGWTQYF	TGTGCCACCGCGGGGGGCCGGACGGGGACAGCGGGTTGGACCCAGTACTTC
TRBV5-1	TRBJ2-3	TRBD2	.	CASSSHLAGGPTDTQYF	TGCGCCAGCAGCTCACACTTAGCGGGGGGGCCCACAGATACGCAGTATTTT
TRBV7-2	TRBJ2-3	TRBD2	.	CASSLGAGDGDTQYF	TGTGCCAGCAGCTTAGGCGCGGGGGACGGAGATACGCAGTATTTT
TRBV4-3	TRBJ2-6	.	.	CASSQGGDTGANVLTF	TGCGCCAGCAGCCAAGGTGGGGACACTGGGGCCAACGTCCTGACTTTC
TRBV5-1	TRBJ2-5	.	.	CASSQPGAQETQYF	TGCGCCAGCAGCCAACCTGGGGCCCAAGAGACCCAGTACTTC
TRBV14	TRBJ2-7	TRBD1	once	CASSQRTGSNTEQYF	TGTGCCAGCAGCCAGAGGACAGGGTCAAACACCGAGCAGTACTTC
TRBV18	TRBJ2-1	.	.	CASSPLDARLGEQFF	TGTGCCAGCTCACCCTTGGACGCCCGACTGGGTGAGCAGTTCTTC
TRBV3-1/TRBV3-2	TRBJ1-2	.	.	CASSQEISGWGYGYTF	TGTGCCAGCAGCCAAGAGATTTCGGGATGGGGCTATGGCTACACCTTC
TRBV30	TRBJ2-3	.	.	CAWSEGSLADTQYF	TGTGCCTGGAGTGAGGGTAGTTTGGCAGATACGCAGTATTTT
TRBV28	TRBJ1-5	.	.	CASSLSQISNQPQHF	TGTGCCAGCAGTTTATCGCAGATTAGCAATCAGCCCCAGCATTTT
TRBV12-3/TRBV12-4	TRBJ1-5	.	.	CASSPQGAQPQHF	TGTGCCAGCAGTCCCCAGGGTGCTCAGCCCCAGCATTTT
TRBV7-2	TRBJ2-5	.	few	CASSLVLARGETQYF	TGTGCCAGCAGCTTAGTACTAGCTCGGGGGGAGACCCAGTACTTC
TRBV4-1	TRBJ1-4	.	.	CASSPQDSGEKLFF	TGCGCCAGCAGCCCCCAGGACAGTGGGGAAAAACTGTTTTTT
TRBV15	TRBJ1-2	.	.	CATSRDRIGYTF	TGTGCCACCAGCAGAGACCGGATTGGCTACACCTTC
TRBV11-1	TRBJ2-1	TRBD2	.	CASSLTSGGRNEQFF	TGTGCCAGCAGCCTCACTAGCGGGGGTCGGAATGAGCAGTTCTTC
TRBV4-1	TRBJ2-1	.	.	CASSPNTYLKRGEKQFF	TGCGCCAGCAGCCCAAATACATATTTGAAACGTGGGGAAAAGCAGTTCTTC
TRBV2	TRBJ1-2	.	.	CASGRADYGYTF	TGTGCCAGCGGGAGGGCCGACTATGGCTACACCTTC
TRBV6-1	TRBJ1-1	TRBD1	.	CASSGLTGAMNTEAFF	TGTGCCAGCAGTGGCTTGACAGGGGCTATGAACACTGAAGCTTTCTTT
TRBV6-1	TRBJ2-7	.	few	CASSERQGSRSYEQYF	TGTGCCAGCAGTGAAAGGCAGGGAAGTCGTTCCTACGAGCAGTACTTC
TRBV4-3	TRBJ1-4	.	.	CASSQVTGEKLFF	TGCGCCAGCAGCCAAGTAACAGGGGAAAAACTGTTTTTT
TRBV6-2/TRBV6-3	TRBJ2-7	.	.	CASSSPRRSSSYEQYF	TGTGCCAGCAGTTCCCCGAGGCGGTCAAGCTCCTACGAGCAGTACTTC
TRBV18	TRBJ2-2	.	.	CASSPPGLLNTGELFF	TGTGCCAGCTCACCTCCGGGACTCCTAAACACCGGGGAGCTGTTTTTT
TRBV14	TRBJ2-1	.	.	CASSQGGYNEQFF	TGTGCCAGCAGCCAAGGCGGGTACAATGAGCAGTTCTTC
TRBV7-9	TRBJ2-3	.	.	CASSSDTHTQYF	TGTGCCAGCAGCTCGGACACCCATACGCAGTATTTT
TRBV19	TRBJ2-3	.	.	CATKPLYGLGDPDTQYF	TGTGCCACCAAGCCTTTATATGGGTTAGGGGACCCAGATACGCAGTATTTT
TRBV28	TRBJ1-4	.	.	CASSQNGADSQAKKLFF	TGTGCCAGCAGTCAGAACGGGGCGGACAGCCAAGCAAAAAAACTGTTTTTT
TRBV2	TRBJ1-5	TRBD1	.	CASSFDRGKSQPQHF	TGTGCCAGCAGCTTTGACAGGGGGAAGAGTCAGCCCCAGCATTTT